Presented here are 30 T cell receptor beta chains from one specimen sequenced in a study of OX40 agonist ivuxolimab in advanced cancers. Data came from immunoSEQ multiplex PCR; TCRdb stores just in-frame clones and leaves some out. The sample includes 35,000 to 45,000 clones, 82% seen only once; the top ten take 20% to 25%. Sequenced here: CD4+ or CD8+ T cells sorted from blood, sampled in a trial of the OX40 agonist ivuxolimab. Every receptor here comes from an adult with an advanced solid tumor such as melanoma, head and neck, liver or kidney cancer.

The chain carries TRBV27 and TRBJ2-1; 8 bases line up with TRBD1. The CDR3 consists of 15 residues. Germline-derived CDR1 and CDR2 are MNHEY and SMNVEV (reference sequence). V lost 5 bases and J lost 0; bases outside the gene matches: 3. The CDR3 DNA reads as TGTGCCAGCAGTCCCGGGACAGGCTCCTACAATGAGCAGTTCTTC. This encodes CASSPGTGSYNEQFF.

This chain joins TRBV2 and TRBJ1-6; 8 bases agree with TRBD1. This CDR3 is built from 13 residues. With 6 bases clipped from V and 9 bases from J, the junction kept 4 bases outside the gene matches. In germline, CDR1 is SNHLY, CDR2 FYNNEI. CDR3 bases: TGTGCCAGCAGGGACAGGGAAAGTTCACCCCTCCACTTT. Amino acid sequence: CASRDRESSPLHF.

The genes are TRBV11-1 and TRBJ2-5; 8 bases are a match to TRBD2. Germline CDR1 reads SGHAT; CDR2 reads FQDESV (reference sequence). V shed 4 bases, J shed 4 bases, and the junction held 11 bases outside the gene matches. This CDR3 is 16 amino acids long. The CDR3: CASSSLTGGVRETQYF. CDR3 sequence (DNA): TGTGCCAGCAGCTCCCTAACGGGAGGGGTAAGAGAGACCCAGTACTTC. The variable domain in full, completed from reference TRBV11-1 and TRBJ2-5, reads EAEVAQSPRYKITEKSQAVAFWCDPISGHATLYWYRQILGQGPELLVQFQDESVVDDSQLPKDRFSAERLKGVDSTLKIQPAELGDSAMYLCASSSLTGGVRETQYFGPGTRLLVL.

DNA for the CDR3: TGTGCCAGCACCGGGACAGATAATTACGAGCAGTACTTC. Protein product: CASTGTDNYEQYF. The rearrangement uses TRBV2 and TRBJ2-7, with 7 bases aligning to TRBD1. The germline CDR1 and CDR2 sequences are SNHLY and FYNNEI. After removal of 7 bases from V and 4 bases from J, the junction contained 7 bases not matched to a gene. This CDR3 spans 13 amino acids.

The rearrangement links TRBV15 to TRBJ2-2, with D tentatively TRBD2 (6 bases). The CDR3 length is 15 residues. The germline V gene encodes CDR1 LNHNV and CDR2 YYDKDF (reference sequence). V was cut by 2 bases and J by 3 bases, with 10 bases left in between. CDR3: CATSRQGGDTGELFF. The CDR3, as DNA: TGTGCCACCAGCAGACAGGGCGGGGACACCGGGGAGCTGTTTTTT. Supplemented by reference TRBV15 and TRBJ2-2, the full variable domain reads DAMVIQNPRYQVTQFGKPVTLSCSQTLNHNVMYWYQQKSSQAPKLLFHYYDKDFNNEADTPDNFQSRRPNTSFCFLDIRSPGLGDTAMYLCATSRQGGDTGELFFGEGSRLTVL.

The chain is built from TRBV25-1 and TRBJ1-4, with D possibly TRBD1 on 6 matching bases. The CDR3 length is 15 residues. With 6 bases removed from V and 2 bases from J, the gap between germline ends came to 13 bases. Germline CDR1 reads MGHDK; CDR2 reads SYGVNS. The DNA for the CDR3 is TGTGCCAGCAGGAGTCAGGGGATGACTAATGAAAAACTGTTTTTT. It is translated as CASRSQGMTNEKLFF. Full variable domain (remainder filled in from reference TRBV25-1 and TRBJ1-4): EADIYQTPRYLVIGTGKKITLECSQTMGHDKMYWYQQDPGMELHLIHYSYGVNSTEKGDLSSESTVSRIRTEHFPLTLESARPSHTSQYLCASRSQGMTNEKLFFGSGTQLSVL.

The J gene is TRBJ2-5, the V gene TRBV9, with D tentatively TRBD1 (5 bases). The germline V gene has CDR1 SGDLS and CDR2 YYNGEE. The CDR3 totals 15 residues. V gave up 0 bases and J gave up 5 bases, with 14 bases separating them. DNA for the CDR3: TGTGCCAGCAGCGTAGAAGGGGCGAGTCGGGAGACCCAGTACTTC. This sequence encodes CASSVEGASRETQYF.

The chain is built from TRBV12-5 and TRBJ2-3, with D perhaps matching TRBD1 (6 bases). The germline CDR1 and CDR2 sequences are LGHNT and FRNRAP. The CDR3 is 14 residues long. Trimming shortened V by 5 bases and J by 8 bases, and 17 bases separated the two germline ends. CDR3 nucleotides: TGTGCTAGTGGTCCCTGGACAGATTCGGGTACGCAGTATTTT. It yields the protein CASGPWTDSGTQYF.

Sample share makes this clone medium-sized (0.01 to 0.1%). The rearrangement joins TRBV27 to TRBJ1-2; TRBD1 matches at 8 bases. The CDR3 extends over 15 amino acids. Germline lookup yields CDR1 MNHEY and CDR2 SMNVEV (reference sequence). With 3 bases clipped from V and 4 bases from J, the junction kept 7 bases outside the gene matches. The CDR3 coding sequence is TGTGCCAGCAGTTTCGGACAGGGCCTAATCTATGGCTACACCTTC. Its translation: CASSFGQGLIYGYTF.

The J gene is TRBJ2-7, the V gene TRBV18; TRBD2 matches 9 bases. The CDR3 consists of 15 residues. The V gene's germline CDR1 is KGHSH and CDR2 LQKENI. V lost 0 bases, J lost 2 bases, and 2 bases stayed unmatched. CDR3 sequence: CASSPPASGTYEQYF. CDR3 DNA: TGTGCCAGCTCACCACCAGCTAGCGGGACCTACGAGCAGTACTTC.

The J gene is TRBJ2-7, the V gene TRBV15; tentative D call: TRBD1 (5 bases). CDR3 length: 14 residues. In germline, CDR1 is LNHNV, CDR2 YYDKDF (reference sequence). V was shortened by 3 bases and J by 4 bases, with 13 bases between the two germline ends. Here the CDR3 reads CATSSHVDRYEQYF. CDR3 sequence (DNA): TGTGCCACCAGCAGCCACGTAGACAGATACGAGCAGTACTTC.

The chain joins TRBV6-5 to TRBJ1-5; D is perhaps TRBD1 (5 bases). Germline CDR1 and CDR2: MNHEY and SVGAGI. Trimming stripped 2 bases from V and 7 bases from J, with 12 bases between. This CDR3 is built from 14 residues. CDR3 nucleotide sequence: TGTGCCAGCAGTTACGGGGGGATGGAGCAGCCCCAGCATTTT. Translated: CASSYGGMEQPQHF.

The V gene is TRBV30, the J gene TRBJ2-1; D is perhaps TRBD1 or TRBD2 (5 bases each). The germline V gene encodes CDR1 GTSNPN and CDR2 SVGIG (reference sequence). Trimming removed 4 bases from V and 0 bases from J, with 10 bases in between. CDR3 size: 14 residues. The DNA for the CDR3 is TGTGCCTGGAAGAAGGGGAGCTCCTACAATGAGCAGTTCTTC. Its translation: CAWKKGSSYNEQFF.

A few counts support this clone. The chain is built from TRBV25-1 and TRBJ1-6; D unclear. This CDR3 contains 15 residues. Germline V gene lookup returns CDR1 MGHDK and CDR2 SYGVNS. V lost 6 bases and J 5 bases, leaving 14 bases between the germline ends. The CDR3 region has the DNA TGTGCCAGCAGGGCAATTGGGCAGAATAATTCACCCCTCCACTTT. It encodes CASRAIGQNNSPLHF.

This chain connects TRBV19 to TRBJ2-3; a possible D gene is TRBD2 (5 bases). Germline V gives CDR1 LNHDA, CDR2 SQIVND (reference sequence). Trimming cost V 4 bases and J 0 bases, with 11 bases left between them. This CDR3 contains 15 residues. The CDR3 DNA is TGTGCCAGTAGTACCCCACTAGGTAGCACAGATACGCAGTATTTT. It encodes CASSTPLGSTDTQYF.

The chain combines TRBV27 with TRBJ1-1; perhaps TRBD1 as D (6 bases). This CDR3 spans 15 amino acids. Germline V gene lookup returns CDR1 MNHEY and CDR2 SMNVEV (reference sequence). V was pared by 3 bases and J by 0 bases, with 11 bases between. In DNA, the CDR3 is TGTGCCAGCAGTTTCACGGGACATTTGAACACTGAAGCTTTCTTT. Protein product: CASSFTGHLNTEAFF.

This clone showed up just a few times. The chain employs TRBV28 and TRBJ1-5; D gene unclear. This CDR3 comprises 13 residues. Per the germline V gene, CDR1 is MDHEN and CDR2 is SYDVKM. Trimming stripped 6 bases from V and 6 bases from J, with 12 bases between. CDR3 region: CASRLSRGQPQHF. Here the CDR3 DNA reads TGTGCCAGCAGACTTAGTCGGGGTCAGCCCCAGCATTTT.

The chain links TRBV5-5 to TRBJ1-1; TRBD1 matches 9 bases. CDR1 and CDR2 from the germline V gene are SGHKS and YYEKEE (reference sequence). CDR3 size: 15 residues. Germline trimming cut 2 bases from V and 0 bases from J; bases unmatched to any gene: 2. For the CDR3, the DNA is TGTGCCAGCAGCTTCACAGGGGGCATGAACACTGAAGCTTTCTTT. As protein: CASSFTGGMNTEAFF. Full variable domain (missing parts from reference TRBV5-5 and TRBJ1-1): DAGVTQSPTHLIKTRGQQVTLRCSPISGHKSVSWYQQVLGQGPQFIFQYYEKEERGRGNFPDRFSARQFPNYSSELNVNALLLGDSALYLCASSFTGGMNTEAFFGQGTRLTVV.

J is TRBJ2-5 and V is TRBV19; D unresolved. V was pared by 3 bases and J by 3 bases, with 8 bases between. The CDR3 covers 13 residues. The germline gives CDR1 LNHDA, CDR2 SQIVND (reference sequence). The CDR3 DNA sequence: TGTGCCAGTAGTATTTGGCGGAAAGAGACCCAGTACTTC. It yields the protein CASSIWRKETQYF. Supplemented by reference TRBV19 and TRBJ2-5, the full variable domain reads DGGITQSPKYLFRKEGQNVTLSCEQNLNHDAMYWYRQDPGQGLRLIYYSQIVNDFQKGDIAEGYSVSREKKESFPLTVTSAQKNPTAFYLCASSIWRKETQYFGPGTRLLVL.

The chain joins TRBV19 to TRBJ2-3; 7 positions agree with TRBD1. Per the germline V gene, CDR1 is LNHDA and CDR2 is SQIVND (reference sequence). The CDR3 is 16 residues long. The trim removed 1 base at V and 2 bases at J, leaving 6 bases unmatched. CDR3 residues: CASSIGAGGFTDTQYF. The CDR3 region has the DNA TGTGCCAGTAGTATAGGTGCAGGGGGTTTCACAGATACGCAGTATTTT.

This chain connects TRBV14 to TRBJ2-7; TRBD1 might be the D (6 bases). This CDR3 spans 15 amino acids. V dropped 3 bases and J dropped 3 bases, with 15 bases sitting between them. Germline CDR1 and CDR2: SGHDN and FVKESK. The CDR3 DNA reads as TGTGCCAGCAGCCACGGACAAGGGGGTTTCTACGAGCAGTACTTC. Translation: CASSHGQGGFYEQYF. Variable domain in full (rest from reference TRBV14 and TRBJ2-7): EAGVTQFPSHSVIEKGQTVTLRCDPISGHDNLYWYRRVMGKEIKFLLHFVKESKQDESGMPNNRFLAERTGGTYSTLKVQPAELEDSGVYFCASSHGQGGFYEQYFGPGTRLTVT.

This clone was observed a few times. The gene calls are TRBV28 and TRBJ2-1, with 8 nucleotides matching TRBD1. Germline CDR1 is MDHEN and CDR2 is SYDVKM. The CDR3 has 15 amino acids. Trimming removed 7 bases from V and 7 bases from J; junction bases left unmatched: 12. CDR3 bases: TGTGCCAGCACCCAGGGGGCCCTGAGGGGGAATGAGCAGTTCTTC. It translates to CASTQGALRGNEQFF.

The chain combines TRBV4-3 with TRBJ1-2, with 8 bases aligning to TRBD1. The germline gives CDR1 LGHNA, CDR2 YSLEER. With V trimmed by 0 bases and J by 5 bases, 5 bases remained unmatched. This CDR3 has 15 amino acids. The CDR3: CASSQDRGLVYGYTF. The CDR3 DNA follows: TGCGCCAGCAGCCAAGACAGGGGGCTAGTTTATGGCTACACCTTC.

The chain links TRBV4-3 to TRBJ2-2, with a weak D call TRBD1 (6 bases). The CDR3 runs to 14 residues. Germline V CDR1 and CDR2: LGHNA, YSLEER. The V gene lost 4 bases and the J gene lost 5 bases, with 11 bases spanning the gap. This chain's CDR3 is CASSPYRETGELFF. In nucleotides, the CDR3 is TGCGCCAGCAGCCCCTACAGGGAAACCGGGGAGCTGTTTTTT.

In DNA, the CDR3 is TGTGCCAGCAGCTTAGACAGGGCCCACTACGAGCAGTACTTC. It is translated as CASSLDRAHYEQYF. This chain uses TRBV13 with TRBJ2-7; possible D gene TRBD1, 6 bases. With 1 base removed from V and 3 bases from J, the gap between germline ends came to 10 bases. Germline CDR1 and CDR2: PRHDT and FYEKMQ (reference sequence). The CDR3 spans 14 residues.

The chain carries TRBV6-4 and TRBJ1-1; no clear D gene. Germline-derived CDR1 and CDR2 are MRHNA and SNTAGT. V lost 5 bases to trimming and J lost 0 bases, with 10 bases between them. The CDR3 is 14 residues long. CDR3 nucleotides: TGTGCCAGCAGTACGGTCCACATGAACACTGAAGCTTTCTTT. Encoded protein: CASSTVHMNTEAFF.

The J gene is TRBJ1-6, the V gene TRBV10-3; 11 nucleotides match TRBD1. Germline CDR1 and CDR2: ENHRY and SYGVKD. CDR3 length equals 15 residues. V lost 8 bases, J lost 6 bases, and 6 bases stayed unmatched. The CDR3 region is CAIAPGQGVNSPLHF. The DNA for the CDR3 is TGTGCCATCGCCCCGGGACAGGGGGTTAATTCACCCCTCCACTTT.

The chain recombines TRBV30 with TRBJ2-3; D is ambiguous. Trimming took off 0 bases at V and 0 bases at J, with 10 bases between the two ends. This CDR3 spans 15 amino acids. Per the germline V gene, CDR1 is GTSNPN and CDR2 is SVGIG (reference sequence). The CDR3, as DNA: TGTGCCTGGAGTGTTGGCGGAGCTAGCACAGATACGCAGTATTTT. The encoded protein is CAWSVGGASTDTQYF.

The V gene is TRBV5-1, the J gene TRBJ2-5, with D perhaps matching TRBD1 or TRBD2 (6 bases each). Near its end, the DNA agrees better with TRBJ2-7, so the J call may be wrong. Germline V gives CDR1 SGHRS, CDR2 YFSETQ. The CDR3 extends over 13 amino acids. As DNA, the CDR3 is TGCGCCAGCAGCTTGGGGAGGGGGGACGAGCAGTACTTC. Its translation is CASSLGRGDEQYF.

The chain carries TRBV30 and TRBJ2-1; 7 positions match TRBD2. Germline CDR1 reads GTSNPN; CDR2 reads SVGIG (reference sequence). This CDR3 has 17 residues. The J segment lost 9 bases and the V segment lost 2 bases, leaving 19 bases of the junction unmatched. This CDR3 is CAWSTVLAGVRYGEQFF. DNA of the CDR3: TGTGCCTGGAGTACCGTCCTGGCGGGAGTAAGATATGGTGAGCAGTTCTTC.